This T cell receptor (beta chain) derives from a study of T cells in Graves' hyperthyroidism and ophthalmopathy. With V trimmed by 6 bases and J by 3 bases, 17 bases remained unmatched. The length of the CDR3 is 17 residues. Germline assignment: CDR1 SGHAT and CDR2 FQNNGV. Regions amplified from RNA transcripts were the TCR beta CDR3 regions. Initially, a first-round RT-PCR of the TCR CDR3 employed the HTBI primer set. TCRdb processed the multiplex PCR reads anew with MiXCR; each CDR3 protein has one entry. The repertoire consists of about 620,000 distinct CDR3 sequences, with under 20% occurring once and the leading ten covering 3.5% to 4%. This clonotype occurred many times.

Sequencing used blood. This sequence was found in a woman aged 25-40 years with Graves' hyperthyroidism. The chain recombines TRBV11-2 with TRBJ2-7, with 7 bases aligning to TRBD1. In DNA, the CDR3 is TGTGCCAGCAGACGGATACAGGGGTCCCGAATCGACTACGAGCAGTACTTC. Translation: CASRRIQGSRIDYEQYF.